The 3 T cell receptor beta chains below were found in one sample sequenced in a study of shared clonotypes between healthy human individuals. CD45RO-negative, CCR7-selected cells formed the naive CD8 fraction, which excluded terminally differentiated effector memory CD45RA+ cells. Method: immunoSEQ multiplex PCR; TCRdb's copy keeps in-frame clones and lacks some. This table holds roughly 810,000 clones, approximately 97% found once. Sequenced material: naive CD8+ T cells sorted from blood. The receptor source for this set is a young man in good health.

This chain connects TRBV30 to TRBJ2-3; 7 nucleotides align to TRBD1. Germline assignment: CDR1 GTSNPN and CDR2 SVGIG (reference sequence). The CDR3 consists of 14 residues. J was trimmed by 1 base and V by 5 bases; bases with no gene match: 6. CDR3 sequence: CAWGSGQGTDTQYF. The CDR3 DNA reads TGTGCCTGGGGTTCCGGACAGGGCACAGATACGCAGTATTTT.

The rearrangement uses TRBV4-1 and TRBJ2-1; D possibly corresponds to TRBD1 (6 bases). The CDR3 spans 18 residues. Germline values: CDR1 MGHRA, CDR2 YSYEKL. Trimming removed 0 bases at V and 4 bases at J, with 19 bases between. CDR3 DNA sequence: TGCGCCAGCAGCCAAGATGCTCACGACGGGACACCTTACAATGAGCAGTTCTTC. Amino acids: CASSQDAHDGTPYNEQFF.

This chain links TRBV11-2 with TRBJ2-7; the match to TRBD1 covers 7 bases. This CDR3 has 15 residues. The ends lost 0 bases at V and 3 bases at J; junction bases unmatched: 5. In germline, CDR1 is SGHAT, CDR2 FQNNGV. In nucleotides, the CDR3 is TGTGCCAGCAGCTTAGAAATGGGACAGAACTACGAGCAGTACTTC. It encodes CASSLEMGQNYEQYF.